Listed here are 27 T cell receptor beta chains from one sample, sequenced in a study of T cells in Graves' hyperthyroidism and ophthalmopathy. The investigators amplified TCR beta CDR3 regions from RNA transcripts. The TCR CDR3 first-round RT-PCR relied on the HTBI primer set. TCRdb processed the multiplex PCR reads anew with MiXCR; each CDR3 protein has one entry. The top ten clones hold around half of a sample with 340,000 or so distinct CDR3 sequences, around 20% of them seen once. The sequenced material came from blood. These receptors were collected from a woman aged 45-65 years with Graves' hyperthyroidism.

On this clonotype itself: An end of the junction differs from the germline gene, which may be a read error. V is TRBV6-2 or TRBV6-3 and J is TRBJ2-1; tentative D call: TRBD1 (6 bases). This CDR3 is built from 12 residues. In germline, CDR1 is MNHEY, CDR2 SVGEGT. The CDR3 loop is CANTVPQGPTIF. The CDR3 DNA reads TGTGCCAACACGGTCCCACAGGGACCCACGATCTTC.

Regarding this clonotype: It may be a read error: a sequence one base away is much more abundant. The rearrangement uses TRBV30 and TRBJ2-1; D is unresolved. CDR1 and CDR2 (germline): GTSNPN, SVGIG (reference sequence). Trimming removed 4 bases at V and 2 bases at J, with 12 bases between. This CDR3 has 14 amino acids. The CDR3: CAWIPPGPYNEQFF. As DNA, the CDR3 is TGTGCCTGGATCCCCCCGGGCCCCTACAATGAGCAGTTCTTC.

The table lists this clonotype with many counts. The V call is TRBV20-1, the J call TRBJ2-1; TRBD2 agrees at 8 bases. Germline lookup yields CDR1 DFQATT and CDR2 SNEGSKA (reference sequence). V shed 6 bases and J 3 bases; nucleotides not matched to a gene: 10. The CDR3 runs to 15 residues. The CDR3 region is CSASQAGGDYNEQFF. In nucleotides, the CDR3 is TGCAGTGCAAGCCAGGCGGGAGGAGACTACAATGAGCAGTTCTTC.

The rearrangement joins TRBV4-1 to TRBJ2-3; no definite D call. CDR1 is MGHRA, CDR2 YSYEKL, per germline. This CDR3 is built from 16 residues. The V gene lost 1 base and the J gene lost 0 bases, with 11 bases spanning the gap. The CDR3 DNA is TGCGCCAGCAGCCAAGTTCTTGGACCAAGCACAGATACGCAGTATTTT. As protein: CASSQVLGPSTDTQYF.

In DNA form, the CDR3 reads TGTGCCAGCAGCGGGACATCAAGGTTCGATGCTGAAGCTTTCTTT. Translating it yields CASSGTSRFDAEAFF. The chain recombines TRBV9 with TRBJ1-1; weak D call: TRBD1 (5 bases). This CDR3 is 15 amino acids long. Per germline, CDR1 SGDLS and CDR2 YYNGEE. V lost 3 bases, J lost 6 bases, and 18 bases lay in between.

At least ten counts were recorded for this clonotype. The chain combines TRBV7-9 with TRBJ2-3, with D maybe TRBD1 (6 bases). Trimming cost V 6 bases and J 4 bases, with 14 bases left between them. Germline V gene data show CDR1 as SEHNR and CDR2 as FQNEAQ (reference sequence). CDR3 length equals 14 residues. CDR3 residues: CASSPRQDADTQYF. As DNA, the CDR3 is TGTGCCAGCAGTCCTAGACAGGACGCAGATACGCAGTATTTT.

This clonotype has just a few counts. The chain couples TRBV7-9 to TRBJ2-2, with TRBD2 as a possible D gene (5 bases). V dropped 3 bases and J dropped 7 bases, with 12 bases sitting between them. The germline CDR1 and CDR2 sequences are SEHNR and FQNEAQ (reference sequence). This CDR3 spans 14 amino acids. The CDR3 loop reads CASSFAGLGGELFF. For the CDR3, the DNA is TGTGCCAGCAGCTTCGCGGGCCTCGGCGGGGAGCTGTTTTTT.

This clonotype was seen only a few times. The V gene is TRBV9, the J gene TRBJ1-2, with 8 positions matching TRBD1. Germline trimming cut 6 bases from V and 3 bases from J; bases unmatched to any gene: 7. In germline, CDR1 is SGDLS, CDR2 YYNGEE. The CDR3 totals 14 residues. The CDR3 DNA sequence: TGTGCCAGCACCGTGACAGGGGAGGACTATGGCTACACCTTC. Residues: CASTVTGEDYGYTF.

V usage is TRBV20-1 and J usage is TRBJ2-7; no definite D call. The V end was cut by 0 bases, the J end by 5 bases, with 11 bases between. The CDR3 sequence is 13 residues long. Germline V gene lookup returns CDR1 DFQATT and CDR2 SNEGSKA (reference sequence). The CDR3 spells CSARDRTPHEQYF. In DNA form, the CDR3 reads TGCAGTGCTAGAGATCGTACCCCCCACGAGCAGTACTTC.

This clonotype was seen ten or more times. The chain joins TRBV6-1 to TRBJ2-4; 11 nucleotides match TRBD2. This CDR3 has 14 residues. CDR1 is MNHNS, CDR2 SASEGT, per germline. Trimming took 5 bases from V and 4 from J; bases not matched to a gene: 1. In DNA, the CDR3 is TGTGCCAGCAGTACTAGCGGGGGTAAAAACATTCAGTACTTC. Protein: CASSTSGGKNIQYF.

This chain links TRBV7-9 with TRBJ1-3; TRBD1 matches at 10 bases. V lost 2 bases, J lost 1 base, and 8 bases stayed unmatched. Germline V gene data show CDR1 as SEHNR and CDR2 as FQNEAQ (reference sequence). The CDR3 is 18 amino acids. The CDR3 here is CASSLRGQGFLSGNTIYF. The DNA of the CDR3 is TGTGCCAGCAGCTTAAGGGGACAGGGGTTCTTATCTGGAAACACCATATATTTT. Together with reference TRBV7-9 and TRBJ1-3, the CDR3 gives the full variable domain: DTGVSQNPRHKITKRGQNVTFRCDPISEHNRLYWYRQTLGQGPEFLTYFQNEAQLEKSRLLSDRFSAERPKGSFSTLEIQRTEQGDSAMYLCASSLRGQGFLSGNTIYFGEGSWLTVV.

This rearrangement joins TRBV19 to TRBJ1-1, with a weak D call TRBD1 (5 bases). This CDR3 comprises 13 residues. CDR1 is LNHDA and CDR2 is SQIVND in the germline V gene (reference sequence). Trimming took off 6 bases at V and 6 bases at J, with 14 bases between the two ends. CDR3 amino acids: CASSLGGSAEAFF. The CDR3 DNA sequence: TGTGCCAGTAGCCTGGGGGGGAGCGCTGAAGCTTTCTTT. The whole variable domain, remainder taken from reference TRBV19 and TRBJ1-1, is DGGITQSPKYLFRKEGQNVTLSCEQNLNHDAMYWYRQDPGQGLRLIYYSQIVNDFQKGDIAEGYSVSREKKESFPLTVTSAQKNPTAFYLCASSLGGSAEAFFGQGTRLTVV.

This clonotype was detected ten times or more. The chain links TRBV20-1 to TRBJ1-2; maybe TRBD1 (5 bases). Germline V CDR1 and CDR2: DFQATT, SNEGSKA (reference sequence). The CDR3 has 14 amino acids. Between the trimmed V and J ends, which lost 0 bases and 4 bases, there was a span of 12 bases. CDR3 nucleotides: TGCAGTGCTAGAGATAGACAGCTCGGCTATGGCTACACCTTC. The encoded protein is CSARDRQLGYGYTF.

This clonotype came up many times. This chain links TRBV6-6 with TRBJ2-5; D is uncertain. Trimming shortened V by 2 bases and J by 4 bases, and 8 bases separated the two germline ends. Germline-derived CDR1 and CDR2 are MNHNY and SVGAGI (reference sequence). The CDR3 loop spans 13 amino acids. The CDR3 coding sequence is TGTGCCAGCAGTTACGGCACTGGAGAGACCCAGTACTTC. Protein sequence: CASSYGTGETQYF.

V and J are TRBV6-1 and TRBJ1-4; 8 bases map to TRBD1. The CDR3 extends over 16 amino acids. The germline CDR1 and CDR2 sequences are MNHNS and SASEGT. V trimming: 5 bases; J trimming: 10 bases; junction bases outside the gene matches: 15. The CDR3 loop reads CASSLGRTGRGGKLFF. The DNA for the CDR3 is TGTGCCAGCAGTTTAGGCCGGACAGGGAGGGGCGGAAAACTGTTTTTT.

This clonotype was counted ten times or more. V usage is TRBV20-1 and J usage is TRBJ2-7; 9 bases map to TRBD1. This CDR3 contains 17 residues. V dropped 5 bases and J dropped 3; count of bases not matched to a gene: 17. Germline assignment: CDR1 DFQATT and CDR2 SNEGSKA (reference sequence). The CDR3 reads CSAPRDREDFWVYEQYF. In DNA form, the CDR3 reads TGCAGTGCTCCACGGGACAGGGAGGATTTTTGGGTCTACGAGCAGTACTTC.

Ten or more counts support this clonotype. The gene calls are TRBV28 and TRBJ2-3, with D perhaps matching TRBD1 (5 bases). The V and J ends lost 6 bases and 2 bases respectively, with 15 bases between them. The CDR3 length is 15 residues. Germline CDR1 reads MDHEN; CDR2 reads SYDVKM. CDR3 sequence (DNA): TGTGCCAGCAGCCCTAGGGGCGGAGTCACAGATACGCAGTATTTT. Its protein is CASSPRGGVTDTQYF.

The sample holds many counts of this clonotype. The genes are TRBV3-1 and TRBJ2-7; TRBD1 aligns across 10 bases. The CDR3 extends over 15 amino acids. V gave up 4 bases and J gave up 2 bases; unmatched junction bases: 5. Germline loops: CDR1 LGHDT, CDR2 YNNKEL (reference sequence). CDR3 sequence reads: CASSLGTGVAYEQYF. CDR3 DNA sequence: TGTGCCAGCAGCCTAGGGACAGGGGTGGCCTACGAGCAGTACTTC.

This clonotype came up many times. The J gene is TRBJ2-5, the V gene TRBV20-1; TRBD2 aligns across 7 bases. Losses at the gene ends were 1 base for V and 4 bases for J; bases not matched to a gene: 15. Germline values: CDR1 DFQATT, CDR2 SNEGSKA (reference sequence). The CDR3 spans 17 residues. CDR3 nucleotide sequence: TGCAGTGCTAGAGCACTCCAGGCGGCTAGCGGAAGAGAGACCCAGTACTTC. Protein: CSARALQAASGRETQYF.

This chain connects TRBV12-3 or TRBV12-4 to TRBJ2-7, with 8 bases matching TRBD2. The CDR3 is 16 residues long. The J segment lost 4 bases and the V segment lost 5 bases, leaving 13 bases of the junction unmatched. The CDR3, as DNA: TGTGCCAGCAGTCCCGGGGGGGGACTAGTGGATTACGAGCAGTACTTC. As protein: CASSPGGGLVDYEQYF.

V and J are TRBV4-1 and TRBJ2-1; 7 bases fit TRBD1. V dropped 6 bases and J dropped 0; count of bases not matched to a gene: 8. The germline V gene encodes CDR1 MGHRA and CDR2 YSYEKL. CDR3 length equals 16 residues. CDR3 sequence: CASSPQGPVSYNEQFF. CDR3 in DNA: TGCGCCAGCAGTCCACAGGGGCCGGTCTCCTACAATGAGCAGTTCTTC.

The rearrangement uses TRBV30 and TRBJ1-1; tentatively, D is TRBD1 (6 bases). Trimming removed 5 bases from V and 7 bases from J, with 20 bases in between. Germline lookup yields CDR1 GTSNPN and CDR2 SVGIG (reference sequence). CDR3 length: 14 residues. The CDR3, as DNA: TGTGCCTGGCGCTATGCCCGAGGGGGGAGTGAAGCTTTCTTT. Its translation is CAWRYARGGSEAFF.

In its sample, this clonotype was seen a few times. V is TRBV29-1 and J is TRBJ1-4; no firm D call. The germline CDR1 and CDR2 sequences are SQVTM and ANQGSEA. V lost 4 bases to trimming and J lost 10 bases, with 13 bases between them. The CDR3 consists of 12 residues. The CDR3, as DNA: TGCAGCGTTGTTGACGGGAACAGAAAACTGTTTTTT. The encoded protein is CSVVDGNRKLFF.

This clonotype was observed at least ten times. The chain is built from TRBV27 and TRBJ2-3; 8 bases fit TRBD1. J was trimmed by 2 bases and V by 3 bases; bases with no gene match: 4. The CDR3 consists of 15 residues. CDR1 is MNHEY, CDR2 SMNVEV, per germline (reference sequence). CDR3 region: CASSFRTGNTDTQYF. CDR3 DNA sequence: TGTGCCAGCAGTTTCCGGACAGGGAACACAGATACGCAGTATTTT.

This clonotype was picked up a small number of times. The gene calls are TRBV6-4 and TRBJ2-3; 7 nucleotides agree with TRBD1. Germline V lookup: CDR1 MRHNA, CDR2 SNTAGT. Trimming cost V 3 bases and J 2 bases; bases outside gene matches: 5. CDR3 length: 15 amino acids. The CDR3 bases are TGTGCCAGCAGTGAACAGGGGACGCTCACAGATACGCAGTATTTT. It translates to CASSEQGTLTDTQYF.

As regards this clonotype: One end of the junction does not line up with germline, which may come from a read error. The chain links TRBV5-1 to TRBJ2-7; maybe TRBD2 (6 bases). CDR1 is SGHRS and CDR2 is YFSETQ in the germline V gene. CDR3 length equals 16 residues. CDR3 protein: CASSADFVGGAYEQYF. Written as DNA, the CDR3 is TGTGCCAGCAGCGCAGATTTCGTGGGAGGTGCCTACGAGCAGTACTTC. The complete variable domain, with remaining parts taken from reference TRBV5-1 and TRBJ2-7, reads KAGVTQTPRYLIKTRGQQVTLSCSPISGHRSVSWYQQTPGQGLQFLFEYFSETQRNKGNFPGRFSGRQFSNSRSEMNVSTLELGDSALYLCASSADFVGGAYEQYFGPGTRLTVT.

The chain uses TRBV20-1 and TRBJ2-5, with 9 bases fitting TRBD2. After removal of 6 bases from V and 2 bases from J, the junction contained 4 bases not matched to a gene. The germline gives CDR1 DFQATT, CDR2 SNEGSKA (reference sequence). The CDR3 runs to 13 residues. As DNA, the CDR3 is TGCAGTGCAGATACTAGCGGGCAAGAGACCCAGTACTTC. Translation: CSADTSGQETQYF.